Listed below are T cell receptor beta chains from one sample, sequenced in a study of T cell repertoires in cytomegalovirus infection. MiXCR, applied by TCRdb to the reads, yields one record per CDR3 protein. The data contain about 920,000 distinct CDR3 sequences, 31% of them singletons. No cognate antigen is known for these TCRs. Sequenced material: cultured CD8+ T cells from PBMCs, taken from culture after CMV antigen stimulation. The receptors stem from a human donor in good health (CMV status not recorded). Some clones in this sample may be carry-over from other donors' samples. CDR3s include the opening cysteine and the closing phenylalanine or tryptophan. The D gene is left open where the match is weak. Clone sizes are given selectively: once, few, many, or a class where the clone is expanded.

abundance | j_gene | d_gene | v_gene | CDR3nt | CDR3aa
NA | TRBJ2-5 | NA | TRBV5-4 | TGTGCCAGCAGCTCCGACTTGGAGACCCAGTACTTC | CASSSDLETQYF
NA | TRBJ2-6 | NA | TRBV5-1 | TGCGCCAGCACTCGCGGGGCGCCTGGGGCCAACGTCCTGACTTTC | CASTRGAPGANVLTF
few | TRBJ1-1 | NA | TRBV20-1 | TGCAGTGCTAGAGAGGTTCTTAACACTGAAGCTTTCTTT | CSAREVLNTEAFF
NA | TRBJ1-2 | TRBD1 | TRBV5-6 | TGTGCCAGCAGCTTGCGGGCAGGGGGCGATGGTGGCTACACCTTC | CASSLRAGGDGGYTF
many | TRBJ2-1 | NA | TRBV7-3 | TGTGCCAGCAGCTACTCCGGGGGTGACAATGAGCAGTTCTTC | CASSYSGGDNEQFF
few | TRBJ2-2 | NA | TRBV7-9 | TGTGCCAGCAGCTTAAAGACAGCGAACACCGGGGAGCTGTTTTTT | CASSLKTANTGELFF
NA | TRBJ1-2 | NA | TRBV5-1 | TGCGCCAGCAGCTTGGGGCAGGGAAAGATCTATGGCTACACCTTC | CASSLGQGKIYGYTF
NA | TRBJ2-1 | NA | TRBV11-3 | TGTGCCAGCAGCTTAGGGCCTACATACAATGAGCAGTTCTTC | CASSLGPTYNEQFF
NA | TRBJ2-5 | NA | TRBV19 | TGTGCCAGTAGTATGGACGGGGAGGAGACCCAGTACTTC | CASSMDGEETQYF
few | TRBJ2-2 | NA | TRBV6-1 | TGTGCCAGCAGCTTAATAGGAGTTACCGGGGAGCTGTTTTTT | CASSLIGVTGELFF
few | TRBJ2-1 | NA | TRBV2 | TGTGCCAGCAGCCCTGGGGCACCCTCCTACAATGAGCAGTTCTTC | CASSPGAPSYNEQFF
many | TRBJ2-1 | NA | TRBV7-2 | TGTGCCAGCAGCTTAGCGGGGGGCGCCGAGCAGTTCTTC | CASSLAGGAEQFF
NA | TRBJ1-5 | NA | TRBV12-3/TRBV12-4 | TGTGCCAACAGTTTCTCTGGAGGGCCATATCAGCCCCAGCATTTT | CANSFSGGPYQPQHF
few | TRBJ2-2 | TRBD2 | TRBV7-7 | TGTGCTAGCAGCGCTGAGACTAGCGGTAACACCGGGGAGCTGTTTTTT | CASSAETSGNTGELFF
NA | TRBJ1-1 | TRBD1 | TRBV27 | TGTGCCAGCAGTCCCCAGGGGGTTGAAGCTTTCTTT | CASSPQGVEAFF
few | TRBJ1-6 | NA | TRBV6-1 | TGTGCCAGCAGTGAATTAGAGAAGATCTGGCCCCTCCACTTT | CASSELEKIWPLHF
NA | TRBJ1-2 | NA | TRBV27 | TGTGCCAGCAGTTTCACAGCAGGAGGCTATGGCTACACCTTC | CASSFTAGGYGYTF
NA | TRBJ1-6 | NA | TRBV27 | TGTGCCAGCAGTTTAGGGGCAGGGTTGAGTTCACCCCTCCACTTT | CASSLGAGLSSPLHF
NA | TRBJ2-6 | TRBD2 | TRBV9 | TGTGCCAGCAGCGTTCCCGATAGCGGGGTCGGGGCCAACGTCCTGACTTTC | CASSVPDSGVGANVLTF
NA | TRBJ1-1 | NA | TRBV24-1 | TGTGCCACCACAGCCCTCCCAGACAGAATACCGAACACTGAAGCTTTCTTT | CATTALPDRIPNTEAFF
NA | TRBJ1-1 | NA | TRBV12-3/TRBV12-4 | TGTGCCAGCAGTTCCCTAAACACCAACCCGGTGACTGAAGCTTTCTTT | CASSSLNTNPVTEAFF
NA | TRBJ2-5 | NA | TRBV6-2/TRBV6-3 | TGTGCCAGCAGTTACATGGGGGTTCAAGAGACCCAGTACTTC | CASSYMGVQETQYF
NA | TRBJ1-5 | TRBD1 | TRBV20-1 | TGCAGTGCTAGGGCCCCCGGGACAGGGGGGCACTATAGCAATCAGCCCCAGCATTTT | CSARAPGTGGHYSNQPQHF
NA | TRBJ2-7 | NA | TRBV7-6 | TGTGTCAGCAGCTTAAAGTCCCGTGAGCAGTACTTC | CVSSLKSREQYF
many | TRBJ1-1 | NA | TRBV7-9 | TGTGCCAGCAGCCCGAACGAGTCTGAAGCTTTCTTT | CASSPNESEAFF
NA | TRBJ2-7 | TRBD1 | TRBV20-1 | TGCAGTGCTCAGACGGGTCACAGGGGAAAGTACGAGCAGTACTTC | CSAQTGHRGKYEQYF
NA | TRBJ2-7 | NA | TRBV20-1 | TGCAGTGCTAGCTCGACCTCTACTTCCTACGAGCAGTACTTC | CSASSTSTSYEQYF
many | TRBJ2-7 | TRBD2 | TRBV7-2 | TGTGCCAGCAGCGGGACTAGCCTATTAGGGCAGTACTTC | CASSGTSLLGQYF
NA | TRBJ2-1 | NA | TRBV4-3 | TGCGCCAGCAGCCAAGCTCGTAGGCGGGAGCAGTTCTTC | CASSQARRREQFF
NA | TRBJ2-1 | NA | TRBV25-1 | TGTGCCAGCAGTGAATATATCTTAACAGACTCCTACAATGAGCAGTTCTTC | CASSEYILTDSYNEQFF
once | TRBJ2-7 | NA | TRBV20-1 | TGCAGTGGAAGGGGGGGACAGGTGCTGTTCCAGCAGTACTTC | CSGRGGQVLFQQYF
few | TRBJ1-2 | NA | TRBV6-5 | TGTGCCAGCAGTTACGCATTCCGGGGAATTACTGATGGCTACACCTTC | CASSYAFRGITDGYTF
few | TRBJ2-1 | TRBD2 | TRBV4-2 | TGTGCCAGCAGCCTGATACTAGCGGGGGGAGACAATGAGCAGTTCTTC | CASSLILAGGDNEQFF
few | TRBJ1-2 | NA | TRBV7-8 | TGTGCCAGCAGCTCGGCCGGGGGGGGGTCCCTCTATGGCTACACCTTC | CASSSAGGGSLYGYTF
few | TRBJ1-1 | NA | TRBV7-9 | TGTGCCAGCAGGCGAACAACTGAAGCTTTCTTT | CASRRTTEAFF
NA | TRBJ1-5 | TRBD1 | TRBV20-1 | TGCAGTGCTAGAGATCTAGGACAGGGAGGTTTGAGCAATCAGCCCCAGCATTTT | CSARDLGQGGLSNQPQHF
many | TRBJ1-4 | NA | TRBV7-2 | TGTGCCAGCAGCCCCCCGGGGGAAAAACTGTTTTTT | CASSPPGEKLFF
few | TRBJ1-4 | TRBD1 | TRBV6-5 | TGTGCCAGCAGTTACCGGACAGGGGGGGCAGAACTGTTTTTT | CASSYRTGGAELFF
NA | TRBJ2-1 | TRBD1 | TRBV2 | TGTGCCAGCTTCCTGAGGAACAGGGGCACACACAATGAGCAGTTCTTC | CASFLRNRGTHNEQFF